The 27 T cell receptor beta chains given below trace back to one sample, sequenced in a study of CD8 T cells in Susac syndrome. Reverse transcription of about 0.45 to 1 ug RNA was carried out with random hexamers. TCRdb itself ran the immunoSEQ multiplex PCR reads through MiXCR, one entry per CDR3 protein. The table has hundreds of thousands of distinct CDR3 sequences, about 88% seen once. The sequenced material came from CD8+ T cells from PBMCs. These receptors all stem from a human donor with multiple sclerosis.

The chain links TRBV6-5 to TRBJ2-1, with unresolved D. The CDR3 has 16 amino acids. The ends were cut back, 0 bases at V and 0 bases at J, with 9 bases in the middle. Germline V gene data show CDR1 as MNHEY and CDR2 as SVGAGI. CDR3: CASSYSVGSSYNEQFF. The CDR3 DNA reads TGTGCCAGCAGTTACTCGGTGGGAAGCTCCTACAATGAGCAGTTCTTC.

This chain joins TRBV20-1 and TRBJ2-7; the D is unclear. Trimming removed 3 bases from V and 2 bases from J, with 8 bases in between. This CDR3 region has 12 residues. Germline CDR1 reads DFQATT; CDR2 reads SNEGSKA (reference sequence). CDR3: CSARASAYEQYF. Written as DNA, the CDR3 is TGCAGTGCTAGGGCCTCGGCCTACGAGCAGTACTTC.

The gene calls are TRBV5-5 and TRBJ2-5, with D possibly matching TRBD2 (5 bases). Trimming cost V 4 bases and J 2 bases, with 15 bases left between them. There are 15 residues in the CDR3. Germline V gene data show CDR1 as SGHKS and CDR2 as YYEKEE (reference sequence). The DNA of the CDR3 is TGTGCCAGCAGCATACTAGTGGGATATCAAGAGACCCAGTACTTC. Its protein product is CASSILVGYQETQYF.

This clonotype appeared a few times. CDR3 coding DNA: TGTGCCAGCAGTGTGAGCTCTGGGGCCAACGTCCTGACTTTC. Translating it yields CASSVSSGANVLTF. This chain links TRBV28 with TRBJ2-6; the D is unclear. V lost 5 bases and J 0 bases, leaving 5 bases between the germline ends. The length of the CDR3 is 14 residues. CDR1 and CDR2 from the germline V gene are MDHEN and SYDVKM.

This clonotype was counted once. Written as DNA, the CDR3 is TGTGCCTGGAGTGGTTGGGAATTATTCCAAGAGACCCAGTACTTC. It translates to CAWSGWELFQETQYF. The chain is built from TRBV30 and TRBJ2-5; D gene ambiguous. With 1 base removed from V and 1 base from J, the gap between germline ends came to 13 bases. This CDR3 spans 15 amino acids. Germline CDR1 and CDR2: GTSNPN and SVGIG (reference sequence).

The chain is built from TRBV3-1 and TRBJ2-1, with 11 bases lining up with TRBD2. CDR1 LGHDT and CDR2 YNNKEL come from the germline V gene (reference sequence). J gave up 8 bases and V 6 bases, and 9 bases lay outside the gene matches. This CDR3 comprises 15 residues. CDR3 sequence (DNA): TGTGCCAGCAGGCACACTAGCGGGGGCCCGGATGAGCAGTTCTTC. This codes for CASRHTSGGPDEQFF.

The chain couples TRBV5-1 to TRBJ2-1, with 11 bases lining up with TRBD2. The V gene's germline CDR1 is SGHRS and CDR2 YFSETQ. V lost 0 bases and J lost 1; bases outside the gene matches: 3. The CDR3 has 17 residues. This CDR3 is CASSLGLAGPSYNEQFF. As DNA, the CDR3 is TGCGCCAGCAGCTTGGGACTAGCGGGACCTTCCTACAATGAGCAGTTCTTC.

The CDR3 loop reads CASTPRGLDGYTF. For the CDR3, the DNA is TGTGCCAGCACCCCGAGGGGGTTGGATGGCTACACCTTC. J is TRBJ1-2 and V is TRBV6-6; TRBD1 is a possible D gene (6 bases). The CDR3 sequence is 13 residues long. V was pared by 7 bases and J by 6 bases, with 15 bases between. Germline V gene lookup returns CDR1 MNHNY and CDR2 SVGAGI (reference sequence).

This rearrangement joins TRBV14 to TRBJ1-4, with D possibly TRBD1 on 5 matching bases. The V and J ends lost 0 bases and 6 bases respectively, with 11 bases between them. This CDR3 has 15 residues. Looked up from germline, CDR1 is SGHDN and CDR2 is FVKESK. As DNA, the CDR3 is TGTGCCAGCAGCCAAGATTGGGGGAAGGATGAAAAACTGTTTTTT. It translates to CASSQDWGKDEKLFF.

The chain couples TRBV28 to TRBJ2-7; 8 nucleotides match TRBD1. Germline V CDR1 and CDR2: MDHEN, SYDVKM. This CDR3 has 16 amino acids. The V gene end was trimmed by 5 bases and the J gene end by 8 bases; junction bases not matched to a gene: 17. The chain's CDR3 is CASSPRGTGRPYKQYF. The CDR3, as DNA: TGTGCCAGCAGTCCCAGAGGGACAGGAAGACCTTATAAGCAGTACTTC.

V usage is TRBV19 and J usage is TRBJ2-7; D remains unclear. V dropped 6 bases and J dropped 5 bases, with 17 bases sitting between them. This CDR3 has 14 amino acids. Germline CDR1 LNHDA, CDR2 SQIVND (reference sequence). DNA of the CDR3: TGTGCCAGTAGCCCCCGTGGGTCGAGTCACGAGCAGTACTTC. It yields the protein CASSPRGSSHEQYF.

The chain has TRBV28 and TRBJ1-2, with a tentative D call TRBD1 (5 bases). Germline CDR1 MDHEN, CDR2 SYDVKM. The length of the CDR3 is 12 residues. V was shortened by 6 bases and J by 4 bases, with 9 bases between the two germline ends. CDR3 residues: CASSDSSYGYTF. CDR3 DNA sequence: TGTGCCAGCAGCGACAGTTCCTATGGCTACACCTTC.

The V call is TRBV7-8, the J call TRBJ2-7, with 7 bases lining up with TRBD2. The CDR3 spans 14 residues. With V trimmed by 5 bases and J by 2 bases, 6 bases remained unmatched. Germline CDR1 reads SGHVS; CDR2 reads FQNEAQ. The CDR3 sequence is CASSEAGFAYEQYF. CDR3 DNA: TGTGCCAGCAGCGAAGCGGGGTTTGCCTACGAGCAGTACTTC.

On this clonotype itself: In this CDR3 the conserved last residue, phenylalanine or tryptophan, is missing, so a read error is likely. V usage is TRBV24-1 and J usage is TRBJ2-5; 10 bases agree with TRBD2. Trimming removed 3 bases from V and 7 bases from J; junction bases left unmatched: 7. Germline CDR1 reads KGHDR; CDR2 reads SFDVKD. This CDR3 is 15 amino acids long. This chain's CDR3 is CATSDVGLASGTQYS. The CDR3 DNA reads TGTGCCACCAGTGATGTGGGACTAGCGTCCGGGACCCAGTACTCC.

The chain couples TRBV29-1 to TRBJ1-1, with 7 bases lining up with TRBD1. Germline values: CDR1 SQVTM, CDR2 ANQGSEA. Unmatched junction bases numbered 10, after V lost 6 bases and J lost 0 bases. The CDR3 loop spans 15 amino acids. The CDR3 sequence: CSVGGTVNLNTEAFF. The CDR3 DNA reads as TGCAGCGTAGGCGGGACAGTCAATTTGAACACTGAAGCTTTCTTT.

This chain links TRBV7-6 with TRBJ2-7; D unclear. This CDR3 region has 15 residues. The germline CDR1 and CDR2 sequences are SGHVS and FNYEAQ. The germline V and J ends were trimmed by 1 base and 0 bases, with 10 bases remaining between them. In DNA form, the CDR3 reads TGTGCCAGCAGCTTAGGGAAGGGTTACTCCTACGAGCAGTACTTC. Amino acids: CASSLGKGYSYEQYF.

The V and J genes are TRBV30 and TRBJ2-7, with a possible D match to TRBD1 (5 bases). Germline V gene sequence: CDR1 GTSNPN, CDR2 SVGIG (reference sequence). The V and J ends lost 5 bases and 2 bases respectively, with 16 bases between them. The CDR3 runs to 14 residues. This CDR3 reads CAWSPSQGAYEQYF. The CDR3 DNA reads TGTGCCTGGTCCCCGAGCCAGGGCGCCTACGAGCAGTACTTC.

The chain carries TRBV6-5 and TRBJ2-1; D gene unclear. Germline assignment: CDR1 MNHEY and CDR2 SVGAGI. This CDR3 is 13 amino acids long. V was cut by 3 bases and J by 6 bases, with 9 bases left in between. CDR3 nucleotide sequence: TGTGCCAGCAGTTATTCAGGTAGCAATGAGCAGTTCTTC. Protein: CASSYSGSNEQFF.

V gene TRBV4-3 combines with J gene TRBJ1-2; possible D gene TRBD1, 6 bases. This CDR3 has 17 amino acids. Trimming took 0 bases from V and 6 from J, leaving 20 bases between them. Per germline, CDR1 LGHNA and CDR2 YSLEER. The CDR3 here is CASSQDRVRGLTDGYTF. In nucleotides, the CDR3 is TGCGCCAGCAGCCAAGATCGAGTCAGGGGACTAACTGATGGCTACACCTTC.

The V call is TRBV6-5, the J call TRBJ2-1; 7 bases agree with TRBD1. The CDR3 has 12 amino acids. The trim removed 0 bases at V and 14 bases at J, leaving 4 bases unmatched. CDR1 MNHEY and CDR2 SVGAGI come from the germline V gene. The CDR3 protein is CASSYSGQTEFF. CDR3 sequence (DNA): TGTGCCAGCAGTTACTCGGGACAGACGGAGTTCTTC.

In this sample, this clonotype turned up once. The chain is built from TRBV27 and TRBJ2-5; no clear D. V was cut by 5 bases and J by 1 base, with 14 bases left in between. CDR1 and CDR2 from the germline V gene are MNHEY and SMNVEV (reference sequence). This CDR3 has 15 amino acids. The CDR3 bases are TGTGCCAGCAGTCGGGCCCTAGGGTTCCAAGAGACCCAGTACTTC. The encoded protein is CASSRALGFQETQYF.

For the CDR3, the DNA is TGCGCCAGCAGTCATGGAGGCGCCCATGAGCAGTTCTTC. It translates to CASSHGGAHEQFF. The chain employs TRBV23-1 and TRBJ2-1; tentatively, D is TRBD2 (5 bases). TRBV23-1 is classed as an ORF, of uncertain function. The V and J ends lost 3 bases and 8 bases respectively, with 11 bases between them. The CDR3 contains 13 residues.

The V and J genes are TRBV4-3 and TRBJ2-3, with D possibly called TRBD1 or TRBD2 (5 bases each). In germline, CDR1 is LGHNA, CDR2 YSLEER. Trimming removed 0 bases at V and 0 bases at J, with 13 bases between. The CDR3 totals 17 residues. The DNA of the CDR3 is TGCGCCAGCAGCCAAGATTCCGAGGGACCTAGCACAGATACGCAGTATTTT. As protein: CASSQDSEGPSTDTQYF.

This chain connects TRBV11-2 to TRBJ1-2; unclear D gene. In germline, CDR1 is SGHAT, CDR2 FQNNGV. CDR3 length equals 11 residues. Trimming removed 6 bases at V and 9 bases at J, with 11 bases between. This CDR3 is CASRGIGSYTF. DNA of the CDR3: TGTGCCAGCAGGGGGATCGGTAGCTACACCTTC.

This clonotype was picked up a small number of times. This chain uses TRBV6-2 or TRBV6-3 with TRBJ1-1, with TRBD1 as a possible D gene (6 bases). V was shortened by 6 bases and J by 0 bases, with 8 bases between the two germline ends. CDR1 MNHEY and CDR2 SVGEGT come from the germline V gene. This CDR3 has 13 residues. Written as DNA, the CDR3 is TGTGCCAGCAGCGGACAGTTGAACACTGAAGCTTTCTTT. Protein product: CASSGQLNTEAFF.

The genes are TRBV29-1 and TRBJ2-7, with a tentative D call TRBD1 (5 bases). CDR1 and CDR2 (germline): SQVTM, ANQGSEA. Trimming removed 2 bases from V and 4 bases from J, with 24 bases in between. The CDR3 sequence is 17 residues long. The CDR3 loop is CSVETTWGRDEKYEQYF. The CDR3 bases are TGCAGCGTTGAAACCACGTGGGGCCGCGACGAGAAGTACGAGCAGTACTTC.

The gene calls are TRBV9 and TRBJ2-1; 7 bases match TRBD2. From germline, CDR1 is SGDLS and CDR2 YYNGEE. The CDR3 totals 15 residues. J gave up 9 bases and V 0 bases, and 9 bases lay outside the gene matches. The CDR3, as DNA: TGTGCCAGCAGCGTAGTAGCGGGCCCCTATAGTGAGCAGTTCTTC. It is translated as CASSVVAGPYSEQFF.